This T cell receptor beta chain was profiled in a study of PD-1 blockade in classical Hodgkin lymphoma. Study conclusions and caveats: Significantly greater TCR diversity emerged by C4D1 in CD4+ cells but not CD8+ cells.

To note about this clone: Its antigen is unknown.

The germline V gene has CDR1 MNHNS and CDR2 SASEGT. V dropped 4 bases and J dropped 8 bases, with 11 bases sitting between them. The length of the CDR3 is 13 residues. The repertoire was sequenced with immunoSEQ multiplex PCR; TCRdb's copy has only in-frame clones and lacks some. The sample holds about 20,000 clones, about three quarters seen once. Patients all relapsed after autologous stem cell transplantation, and there was variation in brentuximab vedotin exposure. The sequence came from a human donor with classical Hodgkin lymphoma. The starting material was peripheral blood mononuclear cells (PBMCs), obtained before the second cycle of nivolumab. The chain recombines TRBV6-1 with TRBJ1-4; tentatively, D is TRBD1 (6 bases). The CDR3 bases are TGTGCCAGCAGTGGAGGAGGGGGGGAAAAACTGTTTTTT. Translating gives CASSGGGGEKLFF.